Below, 21 T cell receptor beta chains from the same sample are listed, as sequenced in a study of early T cells in non-severe SARS-CoV-2 infection. MiXCR, run by TCRdb on the 5' RACE reads, gives a single entry per CDR3 protein. The data contain approximately 66,000 distinct CDR3 sequences, around 11% of them seen just once; the ten biggest clones take up about 1%. The material sequenced was whole blood, taken at baseline. The receptor source for this set is an adult who was a healthcare worker with PCR-confirmed SARS-CoV-2 infection or an uninfected control (not recorded which). The donor label of this sample is uncertain.

The gene calls are TRBV5-6 and TRBJ1-5, with D tentatively TRBD1 (5 bases). The CDR3 length is 15 residues. V dropped 0 bases and J dropped 3 bases, with 10 bases sitting between them. Germline V lookup: CDR1 SGHDT, CDR2 YYEEEE. CDR3: CASSLAWDLNQPQHF. CDR3 DNA sequence: TGTGCCAGCAGCTTGGCCTGGGACCTCAATCAGCCCCAGCATTTT.

This clonotype was detected only a few times. The V call is TRBV6-1, the J call TRBJ1-1; D gene unclear. Trimming cost V 7 bases and J 8 bases, with 8 bases left between them. Per the germline V gene, CDR1 is MNHNS and CDR2 is SASEGT. This CDR3 region has 10 residues. Here the CDR3 reads CASKGPEAFF. The CDR3 region has the DNA TGTGCCAGCAAAGGTCCCGAAGCTTTCTTT.

This clonotype was counted a few times. The gene calls are TRBV2 and TRBJ1-1, with D perhaps matching TRBD1 (5 bases). Germline V gene lookup returns CDR1 SNHLY and CDR2 FYNNEI. This CDR3 comprises 11 residues. The V end was cut by 7 bases, the J end by 9 bases, with 12 bases between. The CDR3 nucleotides are TGTGCCAGCAATCTCAGGGAAAAAGCTTTCTTT. Translating gives CASNLREKAFF. Combining the CDR3 with reference TRBV2 and TRBJ1-1 gives the whole variable domain EPEVTQTPSHQVTQMGQEVILRCVPISNHLYFYWYRQILGQKVEFLVSFYNNEISEKSEIFDDQFSVERPDGSNFTLKIRSTKLEDSAMYFCASNLREKAFFGQGTRLTVV.

V and J are TRBV12-3 or TRBV12-4 and TRBJ2-4, with 7 bases fitting TRBD2. The CDR3 loop spans 16 amino acids. V gave up 6 bases and J gave up 3 bases; unmatched junction bases: 11. DNA for the CDR3: TGTGCCAGCAGCCAAGGACTAGGAATTGGCAAAAACATTCAGTACTTC. It codes for CASSQGLGIGKNIQYF.

This chain uses TRBV5-4 with TRBJ2-7; 9 bases are a match to TRBD1. The V and J ends lost 4 bases and 2 bases, in that order; junction bases with no gene match: 4. The CDR3 sequence is 14 residues long. Germline CDR1 SGHNT, CDR2 YYREEE (reference sequence). The CDR3: CASSNRDRAYEQYV. As DNA, the CDR3 is TGTGCCAGCAGCAACCGGGACAGGGCCTACGAGCAGTACGTC.

This clonotype was picked up a small number of times. The CDR3 region is CASSPPMSSRNSPLHF. Here the CDR3 DNA reads TGTGCCAGCTCACCACCGATGAGTAGTAGGAATTCACCCCTCCACTTT. The chain employs TRBV18 and TRBJ1-6; D unclear. The CDR3 runs 16 residues. From germline, CDR1 is KGHSH and CDR2 LQKENI. V shed 0 bases and J shed 7 bases, with 13 bases lying between them.

This clonotype was detected a few times. This chain links TRBV30 with TRBJ2-5; D assignment may be TRBD1 or TRBD2 (6 bases each). This CDR3 is built from 12 residues. Between the trimmed V and J ends, which lost 5 bases and 1 base, there was a span of 8 bases. Germline V gene data show CDR1 as GTSNPN and CDR2 as SVGIG (reference sequence). As DNA, the CDR3 is TGTGCCTGGGGAGGGGGCCAAGAGACCCAGTACTTC. Protein: CAWGGGQETQYF.

This clonotype was detected many times. The chain uses TRBV19 and TRBJ2-5; weak D call: TRBD2 (5 bases). V lost 7 bases and J lost 4, with 10 bases in between. The CDR3 is 12 amino acids. Looked up from germline, CDR1 is LNHDA and CDR2 is SQIVND (reference sequence). CDR3 sequence reads: CASNVRGETQYF. The CDR3 DNA sequence: TGTGCCAGTAACGTTCGGGGAGAGACCCAGTACTTC. The complete variable domain, with remaining parts taken from reference TRBV19 and TRBJ2-5, reads DGGITQSPKYLFRKEGQNVTLSCEQNLNHDAMYWYRQDPGQGLRLIYYSQIVNDFQKGDIAEGYSVSREKKESFPLTVTSAQKNPTAFYLCASNVRGETQYFGPGTRLLVL.

This clonotype was recorded only once. The junction departs from germline at one end; a sequencing error may be responsible. The chain uses TRBV7-8 and TRBJ2-1, with D unclear. CDR1 and CDR2 (germline): SGHVS, FQNEAQ. The CDR3 contains 15 residues. The CDR3 DNA follows: TGTGTCAGCAGCTTAGCTCTAAGGGAAGCGTATGAGCAGTTCTTC. Translating it yields CVSSLALREAYEQFF.

Many counts were recorded for this clonotype. The CDR3 loop reads CASSLDIRSPLHF. The DNA for the CDR3 is TGTGCCAGCAGCTTGGACATTCGCTCACCCCTCCACTTT. This chain uses TRBV5-8 with TRBJ1-6; D is ambiguous. The germline V and J ends were trimmed by 0 bases and 10 bases, with 8 bases remaining between them. The CDR3 contains 13 residues. CDR1 and CDR2 (germline): SGHTS, YDEGEE.

This clonotype was picked up a small number of times. The chain employs TRBV18 and TRBJ2-3; TRBD2 is a possible D gene (5 bases). V dropped 0 bases and J dropped 6 bases, with 10 bases sitting between them. CDR3 length: 14 residues. Germline-derived CDR1 and CDR2 are KGHSH and LQKENI. In DNA, the CDR3 is TGTGCCAGCTCACCACCGTCGGGAAGGGATACGCAGTATTTT. It is translated as CASSPPSGRDTQYF. Using reference TRBV18 and TRBJ2-3 for the parts outside the CDR3, the full variable domain is NAGVMQNPRHLVRRRGQEARLRCSPMKGHSHVYWYRQLPEEGLKFMVYLQKENIIDESGMPKERFSAEFPKEGPSILRIQQVVRGDSAAYFCASSPPSGRDTQYFGPGTRLTVL.

Only a few counts were recorded for this clonotype. V gene TRBV5-6 combines with J gene TRBJ2-7; the D gene is possibly TRBD1 (6 bases). The CDR3 consists of 18 residues. Germline V lookup: CDR1 SGHDT, CDR2 YYEEEE. V shed 6 bases and J shed 2 bases, with 27 bases lying between them. The chain's CDR3 is CASNIQTRTALFPYEQYV. In nucleotides, the CDR3 is TGTGCCAGCAACATTCAGACCCGGACAGCTCTTTTTCCCTACGAGCAGTACGTC.

This clonotype was counted only a few times. The DNA for the CDR3 is TGTGCCAGCAGCCGAATGGGCGGGTACACCGGGGAGCTGTTTTTT. Protein sequence: CASSRMGGYTGELFF. This chain uses TRBV2 with TRBJ2-2; TRBD2 is a possible D gene (5 bases). Trimming took 6 bases from V and 3 from J, leaving 14 bases between them. The CDR3 loop spans 15 amino acids. Germline CDR1 and CDR2: SNHLY and FYNNEI.

The sample holds many counts of this clonotype. The chain employs TRBV20-1 and TRBJ2-3; D perhaps matches TRBD1 (5 bases). Trimming cost V 0 bases and J 2 bases, with 12 bases left between them. The V gene's germline CDR1 is DFQATT and CDR2 SNEGSKA (reference sequence). This CDR3 has 15 residues. CDR3: CSAREMDIPTDTQYF. CDR3 nucleotide sequence: TGCAGTGCTAGAGAGATGGACATACCCACAGATACGCAGTATTTT.

The chain carries TRBV20-1 and TRBJ1-4; perhaps TRBD1 as D (6 bases). Germline values: CDR1 DFQATT, CDR2 SNEGSKA (reference sequence). The V end was cut by 5 bases, the J end by 4 bases, with 20 bases between. CDR3 length equals 16 residues. The CDR3 loop reads CSAPGGYRFHNEKLFF. In nucleotides, the CDR3 is TGCAGTGCTCCGGGGGGCTACAGGTTTCATAATGAAAAACTGTTTTTT.

The chain is built from TRBV5-1 and TRBJ2-1; possibly TRBD2 for D (6 bases). The V gene lost 1 base and the J gene lost 2 bases, with 13 bases spanning the gap. The CDR3 consists of 16 residues. The germline CDR1 and CDR2 sequences are SGHRS and YFSETQ. CDR3 DNA: TGCGCCAGCAGCTTGACTAGCCCGGTGCCCTACAATGAGCAGTTCTTC. Translating gives CASSLTSPVPYNEQFF.

V gene TRBV12-3 or TRBV12-4 combines with J gene TRBJ1-1; D uncertain. V was shortened by 3 bases and J by 2 bases, with 10 bases between the two germline ends. The CDR3 loop spans 14 amino acids. CDR3 DNA: TGTGCCAGCAGTTTGGGCAGCTCCAACACTGAAGCTTTCTTT. Its protein product is CASSLGSSNTEAFF.

Many counts were recorded for this clonotype. This chain uses TRBV19 with TRBJ1-5, with TRBD1 matching over 9 bases. The CDR3 is 15 residues long. The ends lost 4 bases at V and 3 bases at J; junction bases unmatched: 4. Germline loops: CDR1 LNHDA, CDR2 SQIVND (reference sequence). CDR3 DNA: TGTGCCAGTAGTACGGGACAGGGACCCAATCAGCCCCAGCATTTT. Protein: CASSTGQGPNQPQHF. The variable domain in full, with the rest retrieved from reference TRBV19 and TRBJ1-5, is DGGITQSPKYLFRKEGQNVTLSCEQNLNHDAMYWYRQDPGQGLRLIYYSQIVNDFQKGDIAEGYSVSREKKESFPLTVTSAQKNPTAFYLCASSTGQGPNQPQHFGDGTRLSIL.

This clonotype showed up just a few times. This chain links TRBV12-3 or TRBV12-4 with TRBJ1-1; no reliable D call. The CDR3 has 13 residues. The ends were cut back, 1 base at V and 5 bases at J, with 8 bases in the middle. The CDR3 loop is CASSLDVGTEAFF. The CDR3 coding sequence is TGTGCCAGCAGTTTAGACGTAGGGACTGAAGCTTTCTTT.

The chain joins TRBV7-9 to TRBJ1-6; no definite D call. The CDR3 has 15 amino acids. The ends were cut back, 0 bases at V and 6 bases at J, with 9 bases in the middle. The germline CDR1 and CDR2 sequences are SEHNR and FQNEAQ (reference sequence). The chain's CDR3 is CASSLAGLSNSPLHF. CDR3 bases: TGTGCCAGCAGCTTAGCTGGACTCAGTAATTCACCCCTCCACTTT.

This clonotype was observed at least ten times. The chain has TRBV7-9 and TRBJ2-2, with D tentatively TRBD2 (6 bases). The CDR3 spans 14 residues. V was clipped by 4 bases and J by 4 bases, with 10 bases between them. Germline values: CDR1 SEHNR, CDR2 FQNEAQ (reference sequence). The CDR3 spells CASSSGLRTGELFF. CDR3 coding DNA: TGTGCCAGCAGCTCGGGACTCCGCACCGGGGAGCTGTTTTTT.